One and the same sample provided the 10 T cell receptor beta chains below, sequenced in a study of T cells in Graves' hyperthyroidism and ophthalmopathy. The investigators amplified TCR beta CDR3 regions from RNA transcripts. RT-PCR in the first round (using the HTBI primer set) targeted the TCR CDR3. TCRdb recomputed calls from the multiplex PCR reads with MiXCR, one row per CDR3 protein. This table holds 300,000 to 400,000 distinct CDR3 sequences, less than 15% found once. The specimen was blood. The receptor source for this set is a woman aged 18-29 years with Graves' hyperthyroidism.

At least ten counts were recorded for this clonotype. The chain couples TRBV29-1 to TRBJ2-5; D is ambiguous. Germline V gene lookup returns CDR1 SQVTM and CDR2 ANQGSEA. V lost 7 bases to trimming and J lost 3 bases, with 18 bases between them. The CDR3 has 14 residues. This chain's CDR3 is CSAPTDSREETQYF. Written as DNA, the CDR3 is TGCAGCGCGCCCACCGATTCCCGAGAAGAGACCCAGTACTTC.

This clonotype was recorded many times. The CDR3 region is CASSYSADREKLFF. The CDR3 DNA reads TGTGCCAGCAGTTACTCGGCGGACAGGGAAAAACTGTTTTTT. This chain links TRBV6-5 with TRBJ1-4; 7 nucleotides agree with TRBD1. This CDR3 is built from 14 residues. V lost 0 bases and J lost 8; bases outside the gene matches: 3. The V gene's germline CDR1 is MNHEY and CDR2 SVGAGI.

This clonotype was counted ten times or more. The chain combines TRBV7-2 with TRBJ1-1; no definite D call. Germline values: CDR1 SGHTA, CDR2 FQGNSA. The CDR3 totals 14 residues. V lost 5 bases to trimming and J lost 4 bases, with 14 bases between them. This chain's CDR3 is CASSPRRASTEAFF. DNA of the CDR3: TGTGCCAGCAGCCCCAGGAGGGCGAGCACTGAAGCTTTCTTT.

The chain is built from TRBV7-9 and TRBJ1-4; tentatively, D is TRBD1 (5 bases). The CDR3 consists of 13 residues. Germline lookup yields CDR1 SEHNR and CDR2 FQNEAQ (reference sequence). V was pared by 7 bases and J by 1 base, with 7 bases between. DNA of the CDR3: TGTGCCAGCATGAGGGGAACTAATGAAAAACTGTTTTTT. Its protein is CASMRGTNEKLFF.

This clonotype was seen many times. This sequence joins TRBV6-2 or TRBV6-3 and TRBJ1-1, with 7 bases identical to TRBD1. J was trimmed by 1 base and V by 6 bases; bases with no gene match: 11. The CDR3 sequence is 16 residues long. Per germline, CDR1 MNHEY and CDR2 SVGEGT. CDR3 residues: CASSVGGTASNTEAFF. The CDR3 DNA sequence: TGTGCCAGCAGCGTAGGCGGGACAGCATCGAACACTGAAGCTTTCTTT.

Only a few counts were recorded for this clonotype. Just one base apart from a much larger clone, this may be a read error. The chain carries TRBV28 and TRBJ2-4, with D perhaps TRBD2 (5 bases). V was cut by 4 bases and J by 6 bases, with 13 bases left in between. Germline loops: CDR1 MDHEN, CDR2 SYDVKM. The CDR3 has 14 amino acids. The CDR3 protein is CASSSPGLRNIQYF. CDR3 bases: TGTGCCAGCAGTTCGCCAGGACTGAGAAACATTCAGTACTTC.

This clonotype was found many times. This sequence joins TRBV30 and TRBJ2-1, with a tentative D call TRBD2 (6 bases). The CDR3 contains 16 residues. V was pared by 1 base and J by 5 bases, with 18 bases between. Germline loops: CDR1 GTSNPN, CDR2 SVGIG (reference sequence). CDR3 sequence: CAWSDLAIPSNNEQFF. CDR3 coding DNA: TGTGCCTGGAGTGACCTAGCGATCCCTAGCAACAATGAGCAGTTCTTC.

The chain combines TRBV12-3 or TRBV12-4 with TRBJ2-1, with 7 nucleotides matching TRBD2. V lost 6 bases and J lost 6; bases outside the gene matches: 5. This CDR3 region has 13 residues. The CDR3 bases are TGTGCCAGCAGACAGACTAGCCCCAATGAGCAGTTCTTC. Translation gives CASRQTSPNEQFF.

This clonotype was counted ten times or more. The rearrangement joins TRBV6-6 to TRBJ2-1, with D possibly being TRBD1 or TRBD2 (5 bases each). V was trimmed by 2 bases and J by 4 bases, leaving 15 bases between them. The CDR3 loop spans 16 amino acids. Germline V gene lookup returns CDR1 MNHNY and CDR2 SVGAGI (reference sequence). CDR3 loop: CASSYTAQRGYNEQFF. Here the CDR3 DNA reads TGTGCCAGCAGTTACACAGCCCAGAGGGGATACAATGAGCAGTTCTTC.

Comment on this clonotype: With a much larger clone just one base away, this may be a read error. The conserved closing phenylalanine or tryptophan is absent in this CDR3, likely reflecting a read error. The CDR3 bases are TGTGCCAGCAGACCAGGAAAAGTCCCCGGGACTCTGGGCACCGGGGAGCTGTTTCTT. Encoded protein: CASRPGKVPGTLGTGELFL. The rearrangement joins TRBV7-2 to TRBJ2-2, with TRBD2 as a possible D gene (6 bases). V was cut by 6 bases and J by 4 bases, with 27 bases left in between. Germline V gene lookup returns CDR1 SGHTA and CDR2 FQGNSA. The CDR3 is 19 residues long.